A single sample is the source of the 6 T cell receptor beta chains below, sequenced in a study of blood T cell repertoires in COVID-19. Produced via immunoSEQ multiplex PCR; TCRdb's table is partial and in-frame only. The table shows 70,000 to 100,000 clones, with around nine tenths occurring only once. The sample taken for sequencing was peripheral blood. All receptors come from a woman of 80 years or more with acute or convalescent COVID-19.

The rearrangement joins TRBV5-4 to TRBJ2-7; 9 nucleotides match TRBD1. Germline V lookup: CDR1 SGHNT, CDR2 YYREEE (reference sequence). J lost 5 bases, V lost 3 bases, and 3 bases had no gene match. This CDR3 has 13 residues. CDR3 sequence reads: CASSWTGDHEQYF. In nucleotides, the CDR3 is TGTGCCAGCAGCTGGACAGGGGACCACGAGCAGTACTTC.

The CDR3 DNA sequence: TGTGCCAGCAGCACCGACAGGGATAGCATGAACACTGAAGCTTTCTTT. It codes for CASSTDRDSMNTEAFF. V usage is TRBV21-1 and J usage is TRBJ1-1; TRBD1 is the table's D call and was not checked against the DNA. TRBV21-1 is deemed a pseudogene. This CDR3 spans 16 amino acids.

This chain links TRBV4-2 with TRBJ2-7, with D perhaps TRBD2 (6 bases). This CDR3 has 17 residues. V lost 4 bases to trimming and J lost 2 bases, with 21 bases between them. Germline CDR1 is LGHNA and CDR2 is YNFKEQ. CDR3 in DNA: TGTGCCAGCAGCCGGGAGGACGGATCCGCAACCACCTACGAGCAGTACTTC. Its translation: CASSREDGSATTYEQYF.

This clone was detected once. The chain's CDR3 is CAWSGQGTIYF. For the CDR3, the DNA is TGTGCCTGGAGTGGCCAGGGTACCATATATTTT. The chain combines TRBV30 with TRBJ1-3; tentatively, D is TRBD1 (5 bases). The length of the CDR3 is 11 residues. Deletions cut 1 base from V and 10 bases from J, with 8 bases between. Germline V gene sequence: CDR1 GTSNPN, CDR2 SVGIG (reference sequence).

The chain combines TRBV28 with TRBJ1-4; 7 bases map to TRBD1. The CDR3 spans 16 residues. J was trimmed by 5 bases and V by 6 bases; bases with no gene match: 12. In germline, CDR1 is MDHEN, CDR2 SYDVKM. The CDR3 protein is CASSRGLDRRNEKLFF. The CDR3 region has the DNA TGTGCCAGCAGCCGGGGCCTGGACAGGAGAAATGAAAAACTGTTTTTT.

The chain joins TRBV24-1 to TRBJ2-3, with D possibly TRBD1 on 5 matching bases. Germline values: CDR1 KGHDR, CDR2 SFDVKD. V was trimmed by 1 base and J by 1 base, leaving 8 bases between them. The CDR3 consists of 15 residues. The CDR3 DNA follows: TGTGCCACCAGTGATTTTGCCAGGGGCACAGATACGCAGTATTTT. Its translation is CATSDFARGTDTQYF.